These 12 T cell receptor beta chains came from one sample sequenced in a study of T-cell reconstitution after alpha-beta-depleted transplantation in children. TCRbeta library preparation incorporated unique molecular identifiers. TCRdb re-called the PCR reads with MiXCR, one entry per CDR3 protein. Among about 610,000 distinct CDR3 sequences, about 10% were seen once, and the ten largest hold 3.5% to 5%. The sequences come from PBMCs from the stem cell graft donor, collected from the stem cell graft. Receptors originate from a human donor who donated a stem cell graft to a child with acute myeloid leukemia.

This clonotype was detected many times. V gene TRBV5-1 combines with J gene TRBJ2-2; D might be TRBD2 (5 bases). The CDR3 is 15 residues long. Trimming pared 7 bases from V and 5 bases from J, leaving 18 bases between. Germline V gene data show CDR1 as SGHRS and CDR2 as YFSETQ. CDR3 DNA: TGCGCCAGCGGGGTGGCTAGCCTTGAAACCGGGGAGCTGTTTTTT. It yields the protein CASGVASLETGELFF.

This clonotype was recorded at least ten times. This sequence joins TRBV29-1 and TRBJ2-7; 9 positions match TRBD1. V dropped 6 bases and J dropped 5; count of bases not matched to a gene: 8. Germline CDR1 is SQVTM and CDR2 is ANQGSEA. CDR3 length: 13 amino acids. The CDR3 sequence is CSVTGTGSHEQYF. CDR3 coding DNA: TGCAGCGTAACCGGGACAGGGTCCCACGAGCAGTACTTC.

In its sample, this clonotype was seen many times. The chain combines TRBV6-4 with TRBJ1-1, with D uncertain. Trimming cost V 2 bases and J 4 bases, with 11 bases left between them. The CDR3 extends over 14 amino acids. In germline, CDR1 is MRHNA, CDR2 SNTAGT. DNA of the CDR3: TGTGCCAGCAGTGACAATCCCGAGGGCACTGAAGCTTTCTTT. Translation gives CASSDNPEGTEAFF.

This clonotype was observed many times. V gene TRBV29-1 combines with J gene TRBJ2-1; either TRBD1 or TRBD2 may fit D (6 bases each). CDR1 is SQVTM and CDR2 is ANQGSEA in the germline V gene. V was cut by 6 bases and J by 3 bases, with 18 bases left in between. The CDR3 covers 15 residues. This CDR3 is CSVDTLGGYYNEQFF. The CDR3 DNA follows: TGCAGCGTCGACACGCTAGGGGGGTACTACAATGAGCAGTTCTTC.

CDR3 amino acids: CASSRPLLNEQFF. CDR3 DNA: TGTGCCAGCAGCCGCCCGCTGCTCAATGAGCAGTTCTTC. The chain uses TRBV5-5 and TRBJ2-1; D gene unclear. The V end lost 4 bases, the J end lost 6 bases, and 11 bases lay between the germline ends. The CDR3 covers 13 residues. The germline gives CDR1 SGHKS, CDR2 YYEKEE (reference sequence). Based on the CDR3 plus reference TRBV5-5 and TRBJ2-1, the full variable domain is DAGVTQSPTHLIKTRGQQVTLRCSPISGHKSVSWYQQVLGQGPQFIFQYYEKEERGRGNFPDRFSARQFPNYSSELNVNALLLGDSALYLCASSRPLLNEQFFGPGTRLTVL.

The chain uses TRBV10-3 and TRBJ2-2, with D tentatively TRBD2 (6 bases). CDR3 length: 14 amino acids. V lost 3 bases and J 6 bases, leaving 11 bases between the germline ends. Germline V gene sequence: CDR1 ENHRY, CDR2 SYGVKD. The CDR3 DNA follows: TGTGCCATCAGTGAAATAGGGGAGGCCGGGGAGCTGTTTTTT. It translates to CAISEIGEAGELFF.

The chain has TRBV20-1 and TRBJ2-7; tentatively, D is TRBD2 (5 bases). Between the trimmed V and J ends, which lost 8 bases and 0 bases, there was a span of 11 bases. The germline CDR1 and CDR2 sequences are DFQATT and SNEGSKA (reference sequence). The CDR3 covers 12 residues. The CDR3 loop reads CSSTGISYEQYF. CDR3 nucleotide sequence: TGCAGTTCGACGGGGATCTCCTACGAGCAGTACTTC.

The V and J genes are TRBV21-1 and TRBJ2-2; the table's TRBD1 call for D was not verified on the DNA. TRBV21-1 is a pseudogene segment. The CDR3 is made up of 14 amino acids. The CDR3 coding sequence is TGTGCCAGCCCCCAGGGGGCTAATGGCGGGGAGCTGTTTTTT. It encodes CASPQGANGGELFF.

The chain joins TRBV9 to TRBJ2-1; D possibly uses TRBD1 or TRBD2 (5 bases each). V was trimmed by 3 bases and J by 1 base, leaving 11 bases between them. The CDR3 has 15 residues. CDR1 SGDLS and CDR2 YYNGEE come from the germline V gene. CDR3 loop: CASSERDGSYNEQFF. The CDR3 region has the DNA TGTGCCAGCAGCGAACGGGACGGGTCCTACAATGAGCAGTTCTTC.

The chain has TRBV15 and TRBJ1-2; D gene ambiguous. The germline CDR1 and CDR2 sequences are LNHNV and YYDKDF (reference sequence). Deletions cut 1 base from V and 8 bases from J, with 14 bases between. The length of the CDR3 is 14 residues. The CDR3 DNA sequence: TGTGCCACCAGCAGAGTCGGCGCGGGAGGCGGCTACACCTTC. Its protein product is CATSRVGAGGGYTF.

This clonotype was observed many times. The DNA for the CDR3 is TGTGCCAGCAGTCCGGGACTCTCAAAATACAATGAGCAGTTCTTC. This codes for CASSPGLSKYNEQFF. The chain uses TRBV12-3 or TRBV12-4 and TRBJ2-1; D possibly corresponds to TRBD2 (6 bases). V lost 5 bases and J 4 bases, leaving 15 bases between the germline ends. This CDR3 has 15 amino acids.

This clonotype was counted between two and nine times. The V and J genes are TRBV14 and TRBJ2-5; D is perhaps TRBD2 (5 bases). CDR1 and CDR2 from the germline V gene are SGHDN and FVKESK. Trimming left V 2 bases short and J 5 bases short, with 21 bases between. The CDR3 has 17 amino acids. For the CDR3, the DNA is TGTGCCAGCAGCCAATTCCGGGATCCCCGGGCGAGGGAGACCCAGTACTTC. Protein: CASSQFRDPRARETQYF.